Sequencing of this T cell receptor beta chain was carried out in a study of OX40 agonist ivuxolimab in advanced cancers. About the research overall: Checkpoint inhibitors had been given previously to about 40% of patients.

Trimming stripped 2 bases from V and 2 bases from J, with 11 bases between. The CDR3 consists of 15 residues. Looked up from germline, CDR1 is SGHTA and CDR2 is FQGTGA. Comments on this clone: The antigen remains undetermined.

Study observations and caveats: Compared with others, partial responders at 0.1-3.0 mg/kg displayed clonal expansion among the lowest.

The data were produced by immunoSEQ multiplex PCR, yet TCRdb's version contains in-frame clones alone and is incomplete. Among 75,000 to 95,000 clones listed, about 90% were seen once. Autoimmune disease history or systemic immunosuppression meant exclusion. The sample in question was CD4+ or CD8+ T cells sorted from blood, obtained in a trial of the OX40 agonist ivuxolimab. The sequence was obtained from an adult with an advanced solid tumor such as melanoma, head and neck, liver or kidney cancer. The chain uses TRBV7-3 and TRBJ2-3, with D possibly matching TRBD2 (6 bases). DNA of the CDR3: TGTGCCAGCAGCTTACTAGCGATGTCCACAGATACGCAGTATTTT. This codes for CASSLLAMSTDTQYF. The variable domain in full, completed from reference TRBV7-3 and TRBJ2-3, reads GAGVSQTPSNKVTEKGKYVELRCDPISGHTALYWYRQSLGQGPEFLIYFQGTGAADDSGLPNDRFFAVRPEGSVSTLKIQRTERGDSAVYLCASSLLAMSTDTQYFGPGTRLTVL.